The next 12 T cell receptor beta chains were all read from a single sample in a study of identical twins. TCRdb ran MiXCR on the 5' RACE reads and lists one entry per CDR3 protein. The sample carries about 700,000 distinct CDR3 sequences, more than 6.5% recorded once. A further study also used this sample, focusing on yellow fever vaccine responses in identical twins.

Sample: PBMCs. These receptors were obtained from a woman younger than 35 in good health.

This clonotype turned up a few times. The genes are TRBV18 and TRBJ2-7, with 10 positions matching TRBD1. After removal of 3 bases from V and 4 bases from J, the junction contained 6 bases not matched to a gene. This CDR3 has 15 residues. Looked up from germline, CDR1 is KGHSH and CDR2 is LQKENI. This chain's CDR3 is CASSPTGGRFYEQYF. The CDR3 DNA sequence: TGTGCCAGCTCACCGACAGGGGGCAGGTTTTACGAGCAGTACTTC.

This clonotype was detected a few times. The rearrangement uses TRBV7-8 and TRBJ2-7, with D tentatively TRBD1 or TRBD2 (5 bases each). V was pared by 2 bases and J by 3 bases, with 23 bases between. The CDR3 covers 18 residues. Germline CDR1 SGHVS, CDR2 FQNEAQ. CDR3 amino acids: CASSLIQGVGTLDYEQYF. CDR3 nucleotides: TGTGCCAGCAGCTTAATCCAGGGAGTAGGTACGCTGGACTACGAGCAGTACTTC.

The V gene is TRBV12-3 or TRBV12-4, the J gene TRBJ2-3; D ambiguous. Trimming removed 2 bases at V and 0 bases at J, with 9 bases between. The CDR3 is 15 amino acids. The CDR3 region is CASSLRETSTDTQYF. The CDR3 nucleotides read TGTGCCAGCAGTTTAAGGGAAACTAGCACAGATACGCAGTATTTT.

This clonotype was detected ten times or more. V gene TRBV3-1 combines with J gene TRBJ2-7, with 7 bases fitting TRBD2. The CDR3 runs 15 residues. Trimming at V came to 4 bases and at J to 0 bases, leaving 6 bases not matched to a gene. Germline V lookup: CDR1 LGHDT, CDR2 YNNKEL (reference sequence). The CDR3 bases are TGTGCCAGCAGCCCTAAGGGACTACCCTCCTACGAGCAGTACTTC. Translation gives CASSPKGLPSYEQYF.

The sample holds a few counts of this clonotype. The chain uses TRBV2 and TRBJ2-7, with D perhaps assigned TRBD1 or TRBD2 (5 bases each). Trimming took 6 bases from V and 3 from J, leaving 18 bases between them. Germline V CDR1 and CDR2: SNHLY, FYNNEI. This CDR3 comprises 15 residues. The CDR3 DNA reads TGTGCCAGCAGACGAACCGGGGACCAAAGCTACGAGCAGTACTTC. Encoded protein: CASRRTGDQSYEQYF.

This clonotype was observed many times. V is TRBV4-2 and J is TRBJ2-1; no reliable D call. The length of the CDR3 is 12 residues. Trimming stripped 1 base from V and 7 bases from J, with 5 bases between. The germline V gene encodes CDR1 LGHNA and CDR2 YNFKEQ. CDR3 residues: CASSQVENEQFF. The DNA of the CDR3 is TGTGCCAGCAGCCAAGTCGAGAATGAGCAGTTCTTC.

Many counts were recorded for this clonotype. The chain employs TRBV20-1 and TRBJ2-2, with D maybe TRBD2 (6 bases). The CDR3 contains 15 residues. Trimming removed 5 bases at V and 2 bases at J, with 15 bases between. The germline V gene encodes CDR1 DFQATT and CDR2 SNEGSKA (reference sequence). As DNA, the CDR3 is TGCAGTGCTCCTGGGATAGCGGATAACACCGGGGAGCTGTTTTTT. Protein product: CSAPGIADNTGELFF.

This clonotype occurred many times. CDR3 in DNA: TGTGCCAGCAGCCGTGGACAGGGAAAAAATACGCAGTATTTT. Its protein product is CASSRGQGKNTQYF. This chain links TRBV11-3 with TRBJ2-3; 8 bases match TRBD1. The CDR3 is made up of 14 amino acids. Trimming removed 5 bases from V and 7 bases from J; junction bases left unmatched: 8. Germline V gives CDR1 SGHNT, CDR2 YENEEA.

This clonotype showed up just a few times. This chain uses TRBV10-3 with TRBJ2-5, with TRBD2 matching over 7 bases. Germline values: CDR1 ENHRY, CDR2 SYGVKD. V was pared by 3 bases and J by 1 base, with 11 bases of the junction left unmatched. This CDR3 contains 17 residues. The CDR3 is CAISDHLGLKSQETQYF. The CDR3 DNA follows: TGTGCCATCAGTGACCACCTGGGACTAAAGTCCCAAGAGACCCAGTACTTC.

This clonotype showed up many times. The CDR3 here is CASTAGSYEQYF. CDR3 sequence (DNA): TGTGCCAGTACGGCAGGCTCCTACGAGCAGTACTTC. The chain recombines TRBV2 with TRBJ2-7, with D hard to call. Looked up from germline, CDR1 is SNHLY and CDR2 is FYNNEI. The CDR3 is 12 amino acids. Trimming pared 9 bases from V and 0 bases from J, leaving 9 bases between.

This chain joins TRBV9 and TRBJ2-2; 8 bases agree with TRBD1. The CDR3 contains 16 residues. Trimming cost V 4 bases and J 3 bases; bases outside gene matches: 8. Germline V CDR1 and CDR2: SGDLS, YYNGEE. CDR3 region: CASSFTGTGYTGELFF. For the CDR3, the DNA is TGTGCCAGCAGCTTCACCGGGACAGGTTACACCGGGGAGCTGTTTTTT.

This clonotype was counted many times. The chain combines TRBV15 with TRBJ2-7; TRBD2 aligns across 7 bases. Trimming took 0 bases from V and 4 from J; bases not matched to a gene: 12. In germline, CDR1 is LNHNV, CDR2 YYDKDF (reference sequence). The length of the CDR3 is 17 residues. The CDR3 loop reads CATSRDWEGPTGYEQYF. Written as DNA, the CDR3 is TGTGCCACCAGCAGAGATTGGGAGGGCCCCACGGGATACGAGCAGTACTTC.